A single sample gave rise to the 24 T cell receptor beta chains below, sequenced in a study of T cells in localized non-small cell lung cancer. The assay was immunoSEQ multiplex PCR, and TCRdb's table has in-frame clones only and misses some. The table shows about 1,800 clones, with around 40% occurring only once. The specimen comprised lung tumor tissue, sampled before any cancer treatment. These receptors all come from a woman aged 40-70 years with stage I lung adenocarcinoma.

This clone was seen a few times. The CDR3 here is CSVQVENSPLHF. Here the CDR3 DNA reads TGCAGCGTACAGGTTGAAAATTCACCCCTCCACTTT. The chain links TRBV29-1 to TRBJ1-6, with D possibly TRBD1 on 5 matching bases. V shed 6 bases and J shed 7 bases, with 10 bases lying between them. The CDR3 totals 12 residues. Germline CDR1 reads SQVTM; CDR2 reads ANQGSEA.

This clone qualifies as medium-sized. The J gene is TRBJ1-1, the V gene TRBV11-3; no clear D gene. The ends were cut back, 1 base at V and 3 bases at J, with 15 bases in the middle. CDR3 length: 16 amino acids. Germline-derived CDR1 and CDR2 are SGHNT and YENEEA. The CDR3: CASSLGGHGVHTEAFF. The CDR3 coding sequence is TGTGCCAGCAGCTTAGGTGGGCATGGGGTACACACTGAAGCTTTCTTT.

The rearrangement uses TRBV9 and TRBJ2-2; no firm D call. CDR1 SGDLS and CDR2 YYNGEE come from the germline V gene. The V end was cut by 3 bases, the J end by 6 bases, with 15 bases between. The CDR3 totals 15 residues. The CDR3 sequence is CASSDLPDFAGELFF. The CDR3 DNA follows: TGTGCCAGCAGCGATCTCCCCGACTTCGCCGGGGAGCTGTTTTTT.

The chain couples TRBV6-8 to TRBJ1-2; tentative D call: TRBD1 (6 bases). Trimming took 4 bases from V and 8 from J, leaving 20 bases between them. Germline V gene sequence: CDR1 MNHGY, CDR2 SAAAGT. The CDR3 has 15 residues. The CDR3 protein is CASSFFRQEGRGYTF. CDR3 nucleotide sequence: TGTGCCAGCAGTTTCTTTAGACAGGAAGGGAGAGGCTACACCTTC.

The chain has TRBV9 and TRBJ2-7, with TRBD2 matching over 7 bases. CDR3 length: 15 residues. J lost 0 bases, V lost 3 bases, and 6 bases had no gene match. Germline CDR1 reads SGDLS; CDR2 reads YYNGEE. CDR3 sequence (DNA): TGTGCCAGCAGCGCTCATCTAGCGGCCTCCTACGAGCAGTACTTC. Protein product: CASSAHLAASYEQYF.

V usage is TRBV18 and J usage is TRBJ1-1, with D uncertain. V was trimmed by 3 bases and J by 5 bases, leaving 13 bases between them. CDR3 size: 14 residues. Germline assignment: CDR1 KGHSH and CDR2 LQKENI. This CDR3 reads CASSPEGRRTEAFF. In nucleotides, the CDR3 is TGTGCCAGCTCACCTGAGGGTAGGAGGACTGAAGCTTTCTTT.

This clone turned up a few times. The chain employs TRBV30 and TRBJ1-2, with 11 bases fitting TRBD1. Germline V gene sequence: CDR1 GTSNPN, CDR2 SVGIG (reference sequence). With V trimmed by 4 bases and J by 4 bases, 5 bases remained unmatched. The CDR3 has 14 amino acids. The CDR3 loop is CAWTRTGGGYGYTF. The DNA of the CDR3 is TGTGCCTGGACGCGGACAGGGGGCGGCTATGGCTACACCTTC.

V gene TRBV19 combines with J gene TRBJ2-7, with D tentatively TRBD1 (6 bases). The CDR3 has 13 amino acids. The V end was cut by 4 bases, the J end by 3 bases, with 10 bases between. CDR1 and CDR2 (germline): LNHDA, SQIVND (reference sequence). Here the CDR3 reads CASSTGQFYEQYF. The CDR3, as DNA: TGTGCCAGTAGTACCGGACAGTTCTACGAGCAGTACTTC. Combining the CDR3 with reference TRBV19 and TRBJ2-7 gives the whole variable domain DGGITQSPKYLFRKEGQNVTLSCEQNLNHDAMYWYRQDPGQGLRLIYYSQIVNDFQKGDIAEGYSVSREKKESFPLTVTSAQKNPTAFYLCASSTGQFYEQYFGPGTRLTVT.

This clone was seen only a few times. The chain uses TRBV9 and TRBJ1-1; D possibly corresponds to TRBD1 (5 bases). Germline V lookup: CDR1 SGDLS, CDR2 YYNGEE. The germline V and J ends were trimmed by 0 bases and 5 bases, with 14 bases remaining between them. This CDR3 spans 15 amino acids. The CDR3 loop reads CASSVGGDEWTEAFF. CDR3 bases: TGTGCCAGCAGCGTAGGGGGGGACGAGTGGACTGAAGCTTTCTTT.

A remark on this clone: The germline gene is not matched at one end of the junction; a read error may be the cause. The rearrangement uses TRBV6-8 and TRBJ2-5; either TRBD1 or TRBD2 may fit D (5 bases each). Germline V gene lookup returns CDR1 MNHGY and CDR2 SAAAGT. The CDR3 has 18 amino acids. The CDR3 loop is CVSSYEKKRGKAEETQYF. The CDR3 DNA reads TGTGTCAGCAGTTACGAGAAAAAGAGGGGCAAAGCAGAAGAGACCCAGTACTTC.

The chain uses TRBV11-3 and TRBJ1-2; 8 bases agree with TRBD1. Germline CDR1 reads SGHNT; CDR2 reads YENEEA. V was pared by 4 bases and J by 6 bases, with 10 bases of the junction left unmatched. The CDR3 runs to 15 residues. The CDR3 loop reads CASSSLQGVGDGYTF. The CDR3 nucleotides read TGTGCCAGCAGCTCACTACAGGGGGTGGGAGATGGCTACACCTTC.

The CDR3 nucleotides are TGTGCCTGGAGTGGTGGTAGCGGGGGGTACGACAATGAGCAGTTCTTC. Translation gives CAWSGGSGGYDNEQFF. The chain employs TRBV30 and TRBJ2-1; 10 bases are a match to TRBD2. Looked up from germline, CDR1 is GTSNPN and CDR2 is SVGIG (reference sequence). The CDR3 loop spans 16 amino acids. With 1 base clipped from V and 5 bases from J, the junction kept 8 bases outside the gene matches. Full variable domain (missing parts from reference TRBV30 and TRBJ2-1): SQTIHQWPATLVQPVGSPLSLECTVEGTSNPNLYWYRQAAGRGLQLLFYSVGIGQISSEVPQNLSASRPQDRQFILSSKKLLLSDSGFYLCAWSGGSGGYDNEQFFGPGTRLTVL.

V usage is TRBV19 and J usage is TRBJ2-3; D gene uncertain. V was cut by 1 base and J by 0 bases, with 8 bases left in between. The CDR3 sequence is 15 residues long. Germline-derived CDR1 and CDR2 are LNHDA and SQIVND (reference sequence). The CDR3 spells CASSIGGESTDTQYF. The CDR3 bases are TGTGCCAGTAGTATAGGTGGGGAAAGCACAGATACGCAGTATTTT.

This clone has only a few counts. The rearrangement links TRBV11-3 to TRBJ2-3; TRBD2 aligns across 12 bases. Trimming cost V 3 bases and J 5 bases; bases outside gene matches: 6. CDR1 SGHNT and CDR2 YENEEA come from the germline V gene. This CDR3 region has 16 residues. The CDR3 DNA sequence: TGTGCCAGCAGCTTGGAGCTAGCGGGGGGGCGAGATACGCAGTATTTT. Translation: CASSLELAGGRDTQYF.

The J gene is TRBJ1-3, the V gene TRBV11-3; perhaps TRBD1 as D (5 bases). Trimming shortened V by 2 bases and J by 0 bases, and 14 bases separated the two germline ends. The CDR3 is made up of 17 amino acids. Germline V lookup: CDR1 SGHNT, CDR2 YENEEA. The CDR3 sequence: CASSLFLWGLSGNTIYF. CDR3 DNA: TGTGCCAGCAGCTTATTTTTATGGGGCCTCTCTGGAAACACCATATATTTT.

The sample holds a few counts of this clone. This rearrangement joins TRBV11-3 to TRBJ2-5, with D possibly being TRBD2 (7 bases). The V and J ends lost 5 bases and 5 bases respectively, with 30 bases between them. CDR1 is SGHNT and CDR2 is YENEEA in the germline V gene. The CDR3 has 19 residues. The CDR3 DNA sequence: TGTGCCAGCAGCCCAGAGGGGGGCGGGGGACCCGAGGCCTCGGAGACCCAGTACTTC. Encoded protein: CASSPEGGGGPEASETQYF.

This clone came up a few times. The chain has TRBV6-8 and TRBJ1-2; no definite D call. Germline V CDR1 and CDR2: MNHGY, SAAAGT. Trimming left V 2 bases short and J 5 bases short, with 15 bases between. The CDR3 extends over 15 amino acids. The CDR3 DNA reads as TGTGCCAGCAGTTACGACGGCCACGCCGTATATGGCTACACCTTC. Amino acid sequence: CASSYDGHAVYGYTF.

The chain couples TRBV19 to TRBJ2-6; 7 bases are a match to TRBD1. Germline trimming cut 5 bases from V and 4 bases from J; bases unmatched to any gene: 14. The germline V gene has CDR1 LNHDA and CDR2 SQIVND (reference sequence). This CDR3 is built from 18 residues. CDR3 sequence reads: CASSLVTGTSLGANVLTF. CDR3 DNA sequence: TGTGCCAGTAGTCTCGTGACAGGGACCTCTCTGGGGGCCAACGTCCTGACTTTC.

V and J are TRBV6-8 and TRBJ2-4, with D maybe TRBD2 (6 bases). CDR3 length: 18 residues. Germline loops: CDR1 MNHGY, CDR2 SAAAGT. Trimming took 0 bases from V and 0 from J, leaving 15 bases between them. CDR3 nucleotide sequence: TGTGCCAGCAGTTACTCGACTGGCGGGACTCTAGCCAAAAACATTCAGTACTTC. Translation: CASSYSTGGTLAKNIQYF.

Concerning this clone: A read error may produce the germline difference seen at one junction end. CDR3 amino acids: CASSNRAENSPLHF. As DNA, the CDR3 is TGTGCCAGTAGTAACCGGGCCGAAAATTCACCTCTCCACTTT. The chain recombines TRBV19 with TRBJ1-6; D gene ambiguous. Germline values: CDR1 LNHDA, CDR2 SQIVND (reference sequence). This CDR3 contains 14 residues.

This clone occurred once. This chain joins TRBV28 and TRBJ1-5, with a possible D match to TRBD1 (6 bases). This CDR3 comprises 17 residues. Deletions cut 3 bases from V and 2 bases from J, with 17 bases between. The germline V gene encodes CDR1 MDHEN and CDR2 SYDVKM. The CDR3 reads CASSLLQGGNRNQPQHF. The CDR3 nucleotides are TGTGCCAGCAGTTTGTTACAGGGAGGGAATCGCAATCAGCCCCAGCATTTT.

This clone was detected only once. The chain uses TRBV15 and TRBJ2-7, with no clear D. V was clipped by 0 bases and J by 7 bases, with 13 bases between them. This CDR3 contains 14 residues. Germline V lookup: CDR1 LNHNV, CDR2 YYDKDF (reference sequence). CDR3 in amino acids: CATSRDLKAREQYF. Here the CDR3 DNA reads TGTGCCACCAGCAGAGATCTTAAGGCCAGAGAGCAGTACTTC.

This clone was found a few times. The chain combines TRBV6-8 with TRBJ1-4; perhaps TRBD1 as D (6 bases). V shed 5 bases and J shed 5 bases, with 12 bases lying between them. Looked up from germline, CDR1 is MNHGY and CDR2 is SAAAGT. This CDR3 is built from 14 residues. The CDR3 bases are TGTGCCAGCAGTCCAGGGGACGTAAATGAAAAACTGTTTTTT. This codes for CASSPGDVNEKLFF.

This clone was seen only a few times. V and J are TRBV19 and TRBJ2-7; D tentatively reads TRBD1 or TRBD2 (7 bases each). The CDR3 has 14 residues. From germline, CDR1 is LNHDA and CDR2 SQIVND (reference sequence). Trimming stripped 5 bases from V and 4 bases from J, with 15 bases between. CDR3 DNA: TGTGCCAGTAGTTCGGCAGGGGGAGGGTACGAGCAGTACTTC. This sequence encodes CASSSAGGGYEQYF.